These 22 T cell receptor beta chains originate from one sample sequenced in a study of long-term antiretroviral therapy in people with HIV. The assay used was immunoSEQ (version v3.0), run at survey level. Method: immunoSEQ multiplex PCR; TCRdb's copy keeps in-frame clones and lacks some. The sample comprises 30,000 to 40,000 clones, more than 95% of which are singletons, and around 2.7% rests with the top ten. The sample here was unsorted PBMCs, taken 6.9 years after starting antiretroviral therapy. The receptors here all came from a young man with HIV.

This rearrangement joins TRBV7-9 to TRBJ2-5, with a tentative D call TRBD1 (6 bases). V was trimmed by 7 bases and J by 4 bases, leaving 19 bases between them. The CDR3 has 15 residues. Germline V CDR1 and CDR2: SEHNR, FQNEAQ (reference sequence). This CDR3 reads CASTPVAGELETQYF. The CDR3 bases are TGTGCCAGCACACCTGTGGCAGGGGAGTTAGAGACCCAGTACTTC.

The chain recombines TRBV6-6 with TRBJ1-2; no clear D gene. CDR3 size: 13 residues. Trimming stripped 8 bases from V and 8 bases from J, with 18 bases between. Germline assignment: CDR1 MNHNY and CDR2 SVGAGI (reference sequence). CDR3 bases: TGTGCCAGCGGACCGGGCCAGGAGTCGGGCTACACCTTC. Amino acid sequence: CASGPGQESGYTF.

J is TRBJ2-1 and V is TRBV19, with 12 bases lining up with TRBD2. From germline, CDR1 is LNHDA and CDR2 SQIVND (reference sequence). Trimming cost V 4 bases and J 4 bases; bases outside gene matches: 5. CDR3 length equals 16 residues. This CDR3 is CASSRLAGGRYNEQFF. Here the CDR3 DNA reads TGTGCCAGTAGTAGGCTAGCGGGAGGGAGGTACAATGAGCAGTTCTTC.

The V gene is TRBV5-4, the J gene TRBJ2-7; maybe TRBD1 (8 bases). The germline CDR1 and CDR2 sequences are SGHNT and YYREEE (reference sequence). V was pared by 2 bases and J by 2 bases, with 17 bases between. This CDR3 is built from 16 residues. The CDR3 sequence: CASSFGRGTGPYEQYF. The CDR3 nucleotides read TGTGCCAGCAGCTTTGGGCGGGGGACAGGTCCCTACGAGCAGTACTTC.

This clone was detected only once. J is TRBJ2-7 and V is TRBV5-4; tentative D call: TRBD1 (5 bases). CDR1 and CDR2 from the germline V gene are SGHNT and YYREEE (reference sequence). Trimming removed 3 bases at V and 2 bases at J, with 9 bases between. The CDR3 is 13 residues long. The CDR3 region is CASSWGGTYEQYF. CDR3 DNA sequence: TGTGCCAGCAGCTGGGGCGGTACCTACGAGCAGTACTTC.

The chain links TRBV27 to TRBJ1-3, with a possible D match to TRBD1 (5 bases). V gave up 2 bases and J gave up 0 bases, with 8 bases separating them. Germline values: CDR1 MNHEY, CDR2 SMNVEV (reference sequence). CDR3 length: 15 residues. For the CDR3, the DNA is TGTGCCAGCAGTTTACAGGGAAGCTCTGGAAACACCATATATTTT. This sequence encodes CASSLQGSSGNTIYF.

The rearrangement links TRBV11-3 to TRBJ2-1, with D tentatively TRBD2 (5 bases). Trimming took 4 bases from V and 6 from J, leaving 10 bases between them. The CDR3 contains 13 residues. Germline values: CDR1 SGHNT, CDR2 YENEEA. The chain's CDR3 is CASSSTRGNEQFF. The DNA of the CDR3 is TGTGCCAGCAGCTCGACCCGGGGCAATGAGCAGTTCTTC.

CDR3 DNA: TGTGCCAGCAGCTTAGCTTATAGCGGGAAGAGCTCCTACGAGCAGTACTTC. Protein product: CASSLAYSGKSSYEQYF. The chain uses TRBV7-6 and TRBJ2-7; 8 positions agree with TRBD2. The CDR3 runs 17 residues. V shed 0 bases and J 0 bases; nucleotides not matched to a gene: 7. Germline assignment: CDR1 SGHVS and CDR2 FNYEAQ.

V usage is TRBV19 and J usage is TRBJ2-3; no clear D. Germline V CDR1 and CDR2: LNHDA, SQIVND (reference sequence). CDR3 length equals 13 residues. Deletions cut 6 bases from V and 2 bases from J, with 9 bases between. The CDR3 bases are TGTGCCAGTAGCCCCACCGCCACAGATACGCAGTATTTT. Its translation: CASSPTATDTQYF.

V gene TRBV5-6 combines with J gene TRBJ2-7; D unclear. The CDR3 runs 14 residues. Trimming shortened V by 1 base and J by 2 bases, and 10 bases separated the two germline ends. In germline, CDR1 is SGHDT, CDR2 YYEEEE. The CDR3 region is CASSLPNYPYEQYF. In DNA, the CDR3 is TGTGCCAGCAGCTTGCCGAACTACCCCTACGAGCAGTACTTC.

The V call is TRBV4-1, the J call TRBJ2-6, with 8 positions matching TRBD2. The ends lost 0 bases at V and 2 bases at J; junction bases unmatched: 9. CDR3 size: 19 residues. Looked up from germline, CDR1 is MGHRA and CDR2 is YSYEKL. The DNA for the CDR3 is TGCGCCAGCAGCCAAGATATAGCGGGATTCACCCCTGGGGCCAACGTCCTGACTTTC. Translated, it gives CASSQDIAGFTPGANVLTF.

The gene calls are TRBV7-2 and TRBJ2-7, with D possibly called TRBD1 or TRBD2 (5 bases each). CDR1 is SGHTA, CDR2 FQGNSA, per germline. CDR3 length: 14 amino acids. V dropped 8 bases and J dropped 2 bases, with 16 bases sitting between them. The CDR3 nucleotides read TGTGCCAGCGACGGGGACGCTGGGACCTACGAGCAGTACTTC. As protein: CASDGDAGTYEQYF.

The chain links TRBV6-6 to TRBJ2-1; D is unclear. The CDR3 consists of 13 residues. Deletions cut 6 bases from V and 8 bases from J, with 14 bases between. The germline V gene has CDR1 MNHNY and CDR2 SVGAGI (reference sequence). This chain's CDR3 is CASSSPRYDEQFF. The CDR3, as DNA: TGTGCCAGCAGCTCCCCTCGTTACGATGAGCAGTTCTTC.

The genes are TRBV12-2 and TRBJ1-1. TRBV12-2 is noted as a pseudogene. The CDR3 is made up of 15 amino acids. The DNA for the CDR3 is TGTGCAAGTCGCTTAGCCTGCCCTTGGAACACTGAAGCTTTCTTT. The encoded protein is CASRLACPWNTEAFF.

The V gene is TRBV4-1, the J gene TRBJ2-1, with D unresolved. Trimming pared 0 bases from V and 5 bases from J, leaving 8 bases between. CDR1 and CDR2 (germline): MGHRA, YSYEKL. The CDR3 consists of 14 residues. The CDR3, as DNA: TGCGCCAGCAGCCAAGAACCAGCGAACAATGAGCAGTTCTTC. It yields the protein CASSQEPANNEQFF.

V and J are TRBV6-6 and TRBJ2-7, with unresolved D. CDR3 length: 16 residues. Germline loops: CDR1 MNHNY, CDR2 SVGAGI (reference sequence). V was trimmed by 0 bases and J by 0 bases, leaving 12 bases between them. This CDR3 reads CASSYSKYISSYEQYF. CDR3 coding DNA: TGTGCCAGCAGTTACTCGAAATACATCAGCTCCTACGAGCAGTACTTC.

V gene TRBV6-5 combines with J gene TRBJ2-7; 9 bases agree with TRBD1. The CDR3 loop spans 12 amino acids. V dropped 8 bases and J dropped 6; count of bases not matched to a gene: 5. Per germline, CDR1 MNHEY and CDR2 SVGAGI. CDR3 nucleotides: TGTGCCAGCTACGACAGGGGGAGCGAGCAGTACTTC. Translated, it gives CASYDRGSEQYF.

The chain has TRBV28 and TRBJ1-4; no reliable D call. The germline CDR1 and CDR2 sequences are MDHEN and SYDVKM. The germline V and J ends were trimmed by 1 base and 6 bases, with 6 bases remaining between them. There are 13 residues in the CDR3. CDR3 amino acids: CASSLSVDEKLFF. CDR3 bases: TGTGCCAGCAGTTTATCAGTCGATGAAAAACTGTTTTTT.

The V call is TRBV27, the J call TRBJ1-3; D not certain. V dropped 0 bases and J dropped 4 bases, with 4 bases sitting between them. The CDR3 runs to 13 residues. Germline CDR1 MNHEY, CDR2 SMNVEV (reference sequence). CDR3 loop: CASSLSAGNTIYF. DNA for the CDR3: TGTGCCAGCAGTTTATCAGCCGGAAACACCATATATTTT.

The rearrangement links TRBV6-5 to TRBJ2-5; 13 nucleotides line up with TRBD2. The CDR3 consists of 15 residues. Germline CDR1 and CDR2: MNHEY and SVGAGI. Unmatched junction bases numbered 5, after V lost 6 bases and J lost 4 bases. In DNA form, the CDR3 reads TGTGCCAGCAGAAGACTAGCGGGAGGTGGAGAGACCCAGTACTTC. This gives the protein CASRRLAGGGETQYF.

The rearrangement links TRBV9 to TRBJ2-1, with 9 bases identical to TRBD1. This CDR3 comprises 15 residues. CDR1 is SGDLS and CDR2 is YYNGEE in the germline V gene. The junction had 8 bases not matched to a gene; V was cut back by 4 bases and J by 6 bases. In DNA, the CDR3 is TGTGCCAGCAGCCCCCGGGACAGGGAAATCAATGAGCAGTTCTTC. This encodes CASSPRDREINEQFF.

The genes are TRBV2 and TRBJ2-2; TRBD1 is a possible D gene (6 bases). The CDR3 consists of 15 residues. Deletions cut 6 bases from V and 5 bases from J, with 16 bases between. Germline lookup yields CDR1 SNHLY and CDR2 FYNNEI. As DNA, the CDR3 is TGTGCCAGCAGGCCTGACAGGCTGGGGACCGGGGAGCTGTTTTTT. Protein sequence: CASRPDRLGTGELFF.